What follows are 13 T cell receptor beta chains derived from one specimen sequenced in a study of blood T cell repertoires in COVID-19. Assay used: immunoSEQ multiplex PCR; TCRdb lists only in-frame clones, some missing. The profile covers just over 300,000 clones, with roughly 87% appearing a single time and 2% to 3% taken by the ten largest. The sample consisted of peripheral blood. All receptors come from a man aged 18 to 29 with active or convalescent COVID-19.

The chain combines TRBV29-1 with TRBJ2-1; TRBD1 matches at 7 bases. Germline assignment: CDR1 SQVTM and CDR2 ANQGSEA. This CDR3 region has 11 residues. Trimming removed 7 bases from V and 7 bases from J; junction bases left unmatched: 4. The CDR3 DNA is TGCAGCGGACAGGGTCTGAATGAGCAGTTCTTC. It yields the protein CSGQGLNEQFF.

This clone occurred once. CDR3 DNA: TGTGCCAGCAGCGTAGCTCCGCTAGCGGGAGGGTTCTACGAGCAGTACTTC. Protein product: CASSVAPLAGGFYEQYF. The V and J genes are TRBV9 and TRBJ2-7, with 12 bases fitting TRBD2. Unmatched junction bases numbered 7, after V lost 0 bases and J lost 3 bases. This CDR3 is 17 amino acids long. Germline V gives CDR1 SGDLS, CDR2 YYNGEE.

J is TRBJ1-6 and V is TRBV7-9; maybe TRBD1 (5 bases). CDR1 is SEHNR, CDR2 FQNEAQ, per germline (reference sequence). With 5 bases removed from V and 7 bases from J, the gap between germline ends came to 9 bases. The CDR3 covers 13 residues. This chain's CDR3 is CASSVPGNSPLHF. CDR3 DNA sequence: TGTGCCAGCAGCGTTCCAGGGAATTCACCCCTCCACTTT.

V and J are TRBV5-1 and TRBJ2-5, with 12 positions matching TRBD2. The CDR3 loop spans 15 amino acids. Germline CDR1 SGHRS, CDR2 YFSETQ. With 7 bases clipped from V and 3 bases from J, the junction kept 7 bases outside the gene matches. The DNA for the CDR3 is TGCGCCAGCGACCGGACTAGCGGGACAAAAGAGACCCAGTACTTC. Translation: CASDRTSGTKETQYF. Drawing the rest from reference TRBV5-1 and TRBJ2-5, the complete variable domain is KAGVTQTPRYLIKTRGQQVTLSCSPISGHRSVSWYQQTPGQGLQFLFEYFSETQRNKGNFPGRFSGRQFSNSRSEMNVSTLELGDSALYLCASDRTSGTKETQYFGPGTRLLVL.

The chain has TRBV27 and TRBJ1-2, with 8 bases matching TRBD1. The germline V gene encodes CDR1 MNHEY and CDR2 SMNVEV (reference sequence). This CDR3 region has 15 residues. Trimming took 4 bases from V and 0 from J; bases not matched to a gene: 4. The CDR3 spells CASSSRTGPNYGYTF. DNA of the CDR3: TGTGCCAGCAGTTCAAGGACAGGGCCTAACTATGGCTACACCTTC.

The gene calls are TRBV4-2 and TRBJ1-5; TRBD1 matches at 8 bases. CDR1 is LGHNA and CDR2 is YNFKEQ in the germline V gene. The trim removed 4 bases at V and 2 bases at J, leaving 7 bases unmatched. The CDR3 has 16 amino acids. CDR3: CASSPQTGQGNQPQHF. The CDR3 coding sequence is TGTGCCAGCAGCCCCCAGACGGGACAGGGCAATCAGCCCCAGCATTTT.

The genes are TRBV18 and TRBJ2-1; D is unclear. The CDR3 has 13 amino acids. Germline CDR1 reads KGHSH; CDR2 reads LQKENI. V lost 2 bases and J 4 bases, leaving 6 bases between the germline ends. The CDR3 here is CASSPSDYNEQFF. The CDR3 bases are TGTGCCAGCTCACCATCAGATTACAATGAGCAGTTCTTC. Full variable domain (outside the CDR3, taken from reference TRBV18 and TRBJ2-1): NAGVMQNPRHLVRRRGQEARLRCSPMKGHSHVYWYRQLPEEGLKFMVYLQKENIIDESGMPKERFSAEFPKEGPSILRIQQVVRGDSAAYFCASSPSDYNEQFFGPGTRLTVL.

The V gene is TRBV28, the J gene TRBJ1-2, with 9 positions matching TRBD1. The CDR3 runs 16 residues. Germline V gives CDR1 MDHEN, CDR2 SYDVKM. Germline trimming cut 5 bases from V and 4 bases from J; bases unmatched to any gene: 11. The CDR3 region is CASSRDRVLLGYGYTF. The CDR3 DNA sequence: TGTGCCAGCAGTAGGGACAGGGTACTTCTGGGCTATGGCTACACCTTC.

The chain has TRBV15 and TRBJ2-3, with 15 bases that match TRBD2. The V gene's germline CDR1 is LNHNV and CDR2 YYDKDF (reference sequence). Trimming removed 2 bases from V and 1 base from J; junction bases left unmatched: 7. CDR3 size: 19 residues. The CDR3 DNA is TGTGCCACCAGCAGATGGACTAGCGGGGGGGTTCCGGGCACAGATACGCAGTATTTT. Protein: CATSRWTSGGVPGTDTQYF.

This clone was seen once. V usage is TRBV9 and J usage is TRBJ1-3, with a possible D match to TRBD1 (6 bases). The CDR3 totals 14 residues. Germline V gene data show CDR1 as SGDLS and CDR2 as YYNGEE. V was pared by 7 bases and J by 0 bases, with 11 bases between. DNA for the CDR3: TGTGCCAGCCAACAGGGATACTCTGGAAACACCATATATTTT. It encodes CASQQGYSGNTIYF.

The chain carries TRBV7-9 and TRBJ1-5, with TRBD1 as a possible D gene (5 bases). Trimming shortened V by 1 base and J by 4 bases, and 14 bases separated the two germline ends. This CDR3 is 16 amino acids long. Germline values: CDR1 SEHNR, CDR2 FQNEAQ (reference sequence). The CDR3 sequence: CASSLEDKAENQPQHF. In DNA, the CDR3 is TGTGCCAGCAGCTTAGAGGACAAAGCCGAGAATCAGCCCCAGCATTTT. Filled out from reference TRBV7-9 and TRBJ1-5, the complete variable domain reads DTGVSQNPRHKITKRGQNVTFRCDPISEHNRLYWYRQTLGQGPEFLTYFQNEAQLEKSRLLSDRFSAERPKGSFSTLEIQRTEQGDSAMYLCASSLEDKAENQPQHFGDGTRLSIL.

The chain joins TRBV27 to TRBJ1-1; 7 bases align to TRBD1. The CDR3 spans 15 residues. J gave up 1 base and V 9 bases, and 11 bases lay outside the gene matches. Germline V gives CDR1 MNHEY, CDR2 SMNVEV (reference sequence). The CDR3 reads CASNWVGTANTEAFF. CDR3 nucleotides: TGTGCCAGTAACTGGGTAGGGACAGCGAACACTGAAGCTTTCTTT.

J is TRBJ2-3 and V is TRBV7-2; 10 nucleotides match TRBD1. Germline CDR1 SGHTA, CDR2 FQGNSA. Trimming removed 1 base from V and 4 bases from J; junction bases left unmatched: 5. CDR3 length: 16 residues. DNA for the CDR3: TGTGCCAGCAGCTTAGATAAGGGACAGGGGCCAGATACGCAGTATTTT. It yields the protein CASSLDKGQGPDTQYF.